The 5 T cell receptor beta chains below all came from one sample that was sequenced in a study of T cells in Graves' hyperthyroidism and ophthalmopathy (dated by TCRdb to about 2019). Libraries were built with multiplex PCR. The sequencing machine was an Illumina HiSeq 2000. TCR beta CDR3 regions were amplified from RNA transcripts. The first round of RT-PCR for the TCR CDR3 was performed with the HTBI primer set and the Qiagen OneStep RT-PCR kit. The public reads were reanalyzed by TCRdb: fastp trimming at Q25, MiXCR alignment, in-frame beta chains only. Every distinct CDR3 protein forms one entry, paired with its most common genes and DNA. This sample has 370,000 or so distinct CDR3 sequences in its table, and 13% of those were observed once. Together, the top ten hold around 20% of the sample. The sample consisted of blood. The source is a man aged 25-45 years with Graves' hyperthyroidism that later progressed to Graves' ophthalmopathy.

The chain uses TRBV12-3 or TRBV12-4 and TRBJ1-2; 8 nucleotides match TRBD1. This CDR3 spans 14 amino acids. The ends lost 6 bases at V and 4 bases at J; junction bases unmatched: 7. Here the CDR3 DNA reads TGTGCCAGCAGGTTAACAGGGGGAGGCTATGGCTACACCTTC. This codes for CASRLTGGGYGYTF.

Of note for this clonotype: The junction departs from the called germline gene at one end, perhaps through a read error. This chain's CDR3 is CASSPGLLNEQYF. For the CDR3, the DNA is TGTGCTAGCAGCCCCGGGCTCCTCAACGAGCAGTACTTC. The chain recombines TRBV7-7 with TRBJ2-7; D not resolved. Germline-derived CDR1 and CDR2 are SSHAT and FNYEAQ (reference sequence). The length of the CDR3 is 13 residues.

This clonotype was observed a handful of times. V is TRBV27 and J is TRBJ2-3; 9 bases fit TRBD2. Germline-derived CDR1 and CDR2 are MNHEY and SMNVEV (reference sequence). V dropped 3 bases and J dropped 3; count of bases not matched to a gene: 4. The length of the CDR3 is 15 residues. The CDR3 bases are TGTGCCAGCAGTTTTAGGCTAGCGGGGACAGATACGCAGTATTTT. Amino acids: CASSFRLAGTDTQYF.

This clonotype was found many times. The genes are TRBV7-8 and TRBJ1-5; D possibly corresponds to TRBD1 (6 bases). V was trimmed by 1 base and J by 3 bases, leaving 7 bases between them. CDR3 size: 14 residues. Germline loops: CDR1 SGHVS, CDR2 FQNEAQ. The CDR3 region is CASSLGGHNQPQHF. Written as DNA, the CDR3 is TGTGCCAGCAGCTTAGGGGGGCACAATCAGCCCCAGCATTTT.

This clonotype was seen just once. V gene TRBV4-1 combines with J gene TRBJ1-1; D possibly corresponds to TRBD1 (6 bases). The length of the CDR3 is 13 residues. Germline loops: CDR1 MGHRA, CDR2 YSYEKL. V lost 1 base to trimming and J lost 12 bases, with 15 bases between them. In nucleotides, the CDR3 is TGCGCCAGCAGCCAAGCCAGGGGTGAATTGACTTTCTTT. It translates to CASSQARGELTFF.